The clone carrying this T cell receptor beta chain showed up many times. These data belong to a study of T cell repertoires in cytomegalovirus infection. The overall study: Signatures in public TCR beta sequences pointed to both CMV infection and matching HLA type.

MiXCR was run by TCRdb on the reads, yielding one entry per CDR3 protein. The sample carries about 250,000 distinct CDR3 sequences, approximately 17% recorded once. V lost 1 base, J lost 7 bases, and 8 bases lay in between. The germline V gene has CDR1 SGHVS and CDR2 FNYEAQ. This CDR3 has 13 residues. The receptor was isolated from a human donor in good health (CMV status not recorded). Some clones in this sample may be carry-over from other donors' samples. The rearrangement links TRBV7-6 to TRBJ1-3; D is ambiguous. The material sequenced was CD8+ T cells from PBMCs. The chain's CDR3 is CASSLDHSNTIYF. CDR3 DNA sequence: TGTGCCAGCAGCTTAGACCACAGCAACACCATATATTTT.